Below, one TCR beta chain is given with its context. A much larger clone lies a single base off, so this may be a read error. These data belong to a study of tumor-infiltrating lymphocytes in primary liver carcinoma. Looking at the study overall: Those enrolled were patients of both sexes, who were aged 30 to 69 years.

This CDR3 comprises 13 residues. CDR1 is SGHKS, CDR2 YYEKEE, per germline (reference sequence). Germline DNA was extracted too, while blood RNA derived from unsorted whole blood. TCR beta cDNA was reverse-transcribed from 400 to 500 ng of total RNA. The reaction used a constant-region primer and ProtoScript II reverse transcriptase. TCR beta libraries came from three nested multiplex PCR rounds using slightly modified ARM-PCR. TRBV1-TRBV30 forward primers paired with a C-beta reverse primer drove the first two PCR rounds, about 9 cycles each. TCRdb reanalysed the multiplex PCR reads using MiXCR and keeps one entry per CDR3 protein. The sample shows approximately 330,000 distinct CDR3 sequences, 65% of them seen only once.

The chain has TRBV5-5 and TRBJ1-1; TRBD1 aligns across 8 bases. Source material: peripheral blood. The source is a man aged 40-50 years with primary liver carcinoma and hepatitis B virus infection. The CDR3 protein is CASSLDRGTGAFF. CDR3 bases: TGTGCCAGCAGCTTAGACAGGGGCACTGGAGCTTTCTTT.